This T cell receptor beta chain was observed in a study of beta chain features in type 1 diabetes. General observations from the study: In all four CD4+ subsets, TCRB CDR3 length was significantly, moderately reduced in type 1 diabetes.

The investigators reverse transcribed all of the isolated RNA, so they sequenced expressed TCRB transcripts. Sequencing was performed with immunoSEQ multiplex PCR; in TCRdb, only in-frame clones are kept and a portion is missing. This sample has 500,000 to 700,000 clones, with 15% to 18% found just once. V gave up 5 bases and J gave up 8 bases; unmatched junction bases: 14. The V gene's germline CDR1 is MDHEN and CDR2 SYDVKM. This CDR3 spans 15 amino acids. Concerning this clone itself: Its antigen is unknown.

The rearrangement joins TRBV28 to TRBJ1-2; 7 bases agree with TRBD1. This TCR came from a man between 18 and 35 years old in good health. What was sequenced was naive CD4+ T cells from blood. CDR3 in amino acids: CASSPQTGTLSGYTF. The CDR3 bases are TGTGCCAGCAGTCCTCAGACAGGGACCTTGAGCGGCTACACCTTC.